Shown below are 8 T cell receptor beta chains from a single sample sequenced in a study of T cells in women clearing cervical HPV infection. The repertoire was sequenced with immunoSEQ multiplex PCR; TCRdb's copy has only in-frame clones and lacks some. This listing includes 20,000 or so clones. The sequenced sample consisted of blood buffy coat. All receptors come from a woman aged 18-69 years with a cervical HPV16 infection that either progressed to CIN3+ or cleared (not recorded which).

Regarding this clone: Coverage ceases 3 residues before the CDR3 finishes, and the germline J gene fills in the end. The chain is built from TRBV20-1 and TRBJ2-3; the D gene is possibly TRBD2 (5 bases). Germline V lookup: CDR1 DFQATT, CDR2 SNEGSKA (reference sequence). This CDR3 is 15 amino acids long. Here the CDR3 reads CSASASTRPQETQYF. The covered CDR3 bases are TGCAGTGCTAGTGCTAGCACGAGACCCCAAGAGACG.

The CDR3 DNA, read in part, is TGTGCCAGCAGCTTGGACAGCCTTTTACTTCAAGGA. Its translation: CASSLDSLLLQG. The full CDR3 protein reads CASSLDSLLLQGAFF. The chain is built from TRBV7-9 and TRBJ1-1, with D perhaps TRBD1 (6 bases). The sequenced fragment ends 3 residues before the CDR3 boundary, so the rest is inferred from the germline J gene. The CDR3 extends over 15 amino acids. CDR1 is SEHNR and CDR2 is FQNEAQ in the germline V gene (reference sequence).

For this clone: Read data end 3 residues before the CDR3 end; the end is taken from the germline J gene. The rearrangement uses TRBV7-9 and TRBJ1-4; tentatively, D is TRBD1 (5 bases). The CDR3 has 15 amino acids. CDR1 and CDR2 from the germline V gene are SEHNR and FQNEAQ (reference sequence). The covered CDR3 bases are TGTGCCAGCAGCTCAACGGCTTCTGGGGCCAACGTA. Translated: CASSSTASGANV. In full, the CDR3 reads CASSSTASGANVLFF.

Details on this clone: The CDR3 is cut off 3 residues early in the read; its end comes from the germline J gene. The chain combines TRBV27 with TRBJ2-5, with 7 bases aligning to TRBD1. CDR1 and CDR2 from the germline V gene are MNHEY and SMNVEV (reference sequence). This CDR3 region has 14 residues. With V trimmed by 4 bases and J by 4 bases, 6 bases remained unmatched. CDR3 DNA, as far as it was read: TGTGCCAGCAGTTATCGACAGGGACGAGAGACC. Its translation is CASSYRQGRET. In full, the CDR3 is CASSYRQGRETQYF.

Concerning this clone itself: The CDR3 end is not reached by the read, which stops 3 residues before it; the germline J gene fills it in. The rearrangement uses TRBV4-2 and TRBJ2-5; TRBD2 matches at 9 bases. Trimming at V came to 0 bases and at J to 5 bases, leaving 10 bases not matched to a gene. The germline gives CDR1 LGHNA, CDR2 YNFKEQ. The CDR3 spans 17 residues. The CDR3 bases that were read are TGTGCCAGCAGCCAAGATGCCGCGGGGGGGCTAAGGGAGACC. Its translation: CASSQDAAGGLRET. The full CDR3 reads CASSQDAAGGLRETQYF.

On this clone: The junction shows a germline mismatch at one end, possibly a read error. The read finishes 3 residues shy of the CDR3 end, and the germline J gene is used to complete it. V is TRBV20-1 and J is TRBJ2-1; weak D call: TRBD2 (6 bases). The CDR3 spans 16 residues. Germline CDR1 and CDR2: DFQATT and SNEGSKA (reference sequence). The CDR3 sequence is CSAREDATRFYTEQFF. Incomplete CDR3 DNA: TGCAGTGCTAGAGAGGATGCGACTAGGTTCTACACTGAG.

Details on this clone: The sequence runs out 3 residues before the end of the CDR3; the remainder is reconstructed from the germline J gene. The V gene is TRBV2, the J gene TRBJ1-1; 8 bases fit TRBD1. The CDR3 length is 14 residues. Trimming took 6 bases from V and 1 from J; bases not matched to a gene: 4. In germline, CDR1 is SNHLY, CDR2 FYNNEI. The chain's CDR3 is CASSGQGGNTEAFF. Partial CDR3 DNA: TGTGCCAGCAGCGGACAGGGCGGGAACACTGAA. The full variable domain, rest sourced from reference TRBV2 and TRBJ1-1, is EPEVTQTPSHQVTQMGQEVILRCVPISNHLYFYWYRQILGQKVEFLVSFYNNEISEKSEIFDDQFSVERPDGSNFTLKIRSTKLEDSAMYFCASSGQGGNTEAFFGQGTRLTVV.

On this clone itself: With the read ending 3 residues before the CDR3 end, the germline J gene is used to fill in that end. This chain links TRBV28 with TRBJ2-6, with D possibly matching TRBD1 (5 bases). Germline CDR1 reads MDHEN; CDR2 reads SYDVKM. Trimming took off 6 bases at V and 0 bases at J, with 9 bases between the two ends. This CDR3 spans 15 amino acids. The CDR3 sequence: CASRPGHSGANVLTF. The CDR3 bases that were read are TGTGCCAGCAGGCCAGGACACTCTGGGGCCAACGTC.